The 18 T cell receptor beta chains presented below share a single source sample, sequenced in a study of T cell changes during pregnancy in multiple sclerosis. The protocol was immunoSEQ multiplex PCR, while the TCRdb copy is restricted to in-frame clones and leaves out a portion. The profile shows some 22,000 clones, around 85% of them singletons. Sequencing was performed on CD8+ T cells from peripheral blood mononuclear cells, taken before pregnancy. These receptors originate from a female donor with multiple sclerosis, enrolled in a pregnancy study.

The table lists this clone with a count of one. The V call is TRBV5-6, the J call TRBJ1-1; 7 nucleotides line up with TRBD1. There are 14 residues in the CDR3. Trimming removed 0 bases from V and 6 bases from J; junction bases left unmatched: 5. The germline V gene encodes CDR1 SGHDT and CDR2 YYEEEE. The CDR3 nucleotides are TGTGCCAGCAGCTTGGCCATGGGACAGCCTGAAGCTTTCTTT. It specifies CASSLAMGQPEAFF.

The V and J genes are TRBV6-5 and TRBJ2-2; a weak D match, TRBD2 (5 bases). This CDR3 is built from 15 residues. V dropped 2 bases and J dropped 6 bases, with 13 bases sitting between them. Germline V lookup: CDR1 MNHEY, CDR2 SVGAGI. This CDR3 is CASSYTGFWPGELFF. CDR3 in DNA: TGTGCCAGCAGTTACACGGGATTCTGGCCCGGGGAGCTGTTTTTT.

V is TRBV9 and J is TRBJ1-2, with D unresolved. The V end lost 4 bases, the J end lost 5 bases, and 18 bases lay between the germline ends. CDR1 is SGDLS, CDR2 YYNGEE, per germline. There are 15 residues in the CDR3. CDR3 DNA: TGTGCCAGCAGCTCCGCGAAGGGTGGAGGGTATGGCTACACCTTC. Its protein is CASSSAKGGGYGYTF.

This clone was seen only once. The rearrangement uses TRBV19 and TRBJ2-1; D ambiguous. This CDR3 has 12 amino acids. With 9 bases removed from V and 8 bases from J, the gap between germline ends came to 14 bases. From germline, CDR1 is LNHDA and CDR2 SQIVND (reference sequence). Here the CDR3 DNA reads TGTGCCAGCTCGCATCGAGGCCATGAGCAGTTCTTC. Residues: CASSHRGHEQFF.

This chain joins TRBV7-3 and TRBJ1-1, with D possibly matching TRBD1 (5 bases). The CDR3 sequence is 17 residues long. Trimming took off 0 bases at V and 1 base at J, with 15 bases between the two ends. Germline V gene lookup returns CDR1 SGHTA and CDR2 FQGTGA. The CDR3: CASSLTQVEAWNTEAFF. The CDR3 DNA follows: TGTGCCAGCAGCTTAACACAGGTTGAGGCGTGGAACACTGAAGCTTTCTTT.

The rearrangement joins TRBV28 to TRBJ2-1, with 7 nucleotides matching TRBD2. The J segment lost 7 bases and the V segment lost 3 bases, leaving 6 bases of the junction unmatched. CDR1 and CDR2 from the germline V gene are MDHEN and SYDVKM. This CDR3 region has 14 residues. The DNA of the CDR3 is TGTGCCAGCAGTTTCGGGCGGGAGACAAATGAGCAGTTCTTC. This encodes CASSFGRETNEQFF.

This rearrangement joins TRBV28 to TRBJ2-7; a possible D gene is TRBD1 (5 bases). The ends were cut back, 3 bases at V and 5 bases at J, with 11 bases in the middle. Germline loops: CDR1 MDHEN, CDR2 SYDVKM. The CDR3 runs to 13 residues. This chain's CDR3 is CASSLGQGDEQYF. In nucleotides, the CDR3 is TGTGCCAGCAGTTTGGGTCAGGGCGACGAGCAGTACTTC. The variable domain in full, with the rest retrieved from reference TRBV28 and TRBJ2-7, is DVKVTQSSRYLVKRTGEKVFLECVQDMDHENMFWYRQDPGLGLRLIYFSYDVKMKEKGDIPEGYSVSREKKERFSLILESASTNQTSMYLCASSLGQGDEQYFGPGTRLTVT.

This sequence joins TRBV5-6 and TRBJ1-2, with TRBD1 matching over 10 bases. J gave up 7 bases and V 2 bases, and 11 bases lay outside the gene matches. Germline V gene lookup returns CDR1 SGHDT and CDR2 YYEEEE. This CDR3 comprises 16 residues. The CDR3 loop reads CASSFRDRGVLGGYTF. The CDR3 region has the DNA TGTGCCAGCAGCTTCCGGGACAGGGGTGTTTTAGGTGGCTACACCTTC.

This clone appeared a few times. This chain links TRBV6-5 with TRBJ2-1; a weak D match, TRBD2 (6 bases). This CDR3 comprises 15 residues. Looked up from germline, CDR1 is MNHEY and CDR2 is SVGAGI. Trimming cost V 6 bases and J 1 base, with 13 bases left between them. As DNA, the CDR3 is TGTGCCAGCAGATTTTTACGGGGGTCCTACAATGAGCAGTTCTTC. Translating gives CASRFLRGSYNEQFF.

The chain combines TRBV13 with TRBJ2-3; 10 bases map to TRBD2. Germline CDR1 is PRHDT and CDR2 is FYEKMQ (reference sequence). Losses at the gene ends were 5 bases for V and 0 bases for J; bases not matched to a gene: 11. This CDR3 is built from 18 residues. The CDR3 DNA sequence: TGTGCCAGCAGCCCCAGGACTAGCGGAAGCCCAAGCACAGATACGCAGTATTTT. Residues: CASSPRTSGSPSTDTQYF.

Concerning this clone: At the DNA level, this CDR3 is encoded by other sequences in the same sample as well. V and J are TRBV5-1 and TRBJ2-7, with D tentatively TRBD2 (6 bases). The germline CDR1 and CDR2 sequences are SGHRS and YFSETQ. Between the trimmed V and J ends, which lost 4 bases and 0 bases, there was a span of 11 bases. The CDR3 runs to 14 residues. The CDR3, as DNA: TGCGCCAGCAGCCCCGGGACTGGCTCCTACGAGCAGTACTTC. This gives the protein CASSPGTGSYEQYF.

This chain uses TRBV5-8 with TRBJ1-1; TRBD1 matches at 7 bases. Unmatched junction bases numbered 5, after V lost 0 bases and J lost 3 bases. CDR1 and CDR2 (germline): SGHTS, YDEGEE. This CDR3 contains 15 residues. The CDR3 region is CASSLVGDRDTEAFF. CDR3 nucleotide sequence: TGTGCCAGCAGCTTGGTAGGGGACAGAGACACTGAAGCTTTCTTT.

This chain joins TRBV27 and TRBJ1-3; D possibly corresponds to TRBD1 (6 bases). Germline V gene lookup returns CDR1 MNHEY and CDR2 SMNVEV (reference sequence). CDR3 length: 16 amino acids. The V gene lost 0 bases and the J gene lost 3 bases, with 12 bases spanning the gap. CDR3 coding DNA: TGTGCCAGCAGTTTATCCTTCCGGACAGTTGGAAACACCATATATTTT. Translation: CASSLSFRTVGNTIYF.

In nucleotides, the CDR3 is TGTGCCACCAGCAGATCAGGGTTCGGCTACGAGCAGTACTTC. It is translated as CATSRSGFGYEQYF. V usage is TRBV15 and J usage is TRBJ2-7; a weak D match, TRBD1 (5 bases). Per germline, CDR1 LNHNV and CDR2 YYDKDF (reference sequence). The V gene lost 2 bases and the J gene lost 3 bases, with 11 bases spanning the gap. The CDR3 contains 14 residues.

This clone was observed a few times. The chain recombines TRBV5-1 with TRBJ2-7; 7 bases align to TRBD1. The CDR3 length is 13 residues. Germline V gives CDR1 SGHRS, CDR2 YFSETQ. Unmatched junction bases numbered 7, after V lost 5 bases and J lost 5 bases. CDR3 DNA sequence: TGCGCCAGCAGGGTGACAGGGAACAACGAGCAGTACTTC. This encodes CASRVTGNNEQYF. The variable domain in full, completed from reference TRBV5-1 and TRBJ2-7, reads KAGVTQTPRYLIKTRGQQVTLSCSPISGHRSVSWYQQTPGQGLQFLFEYFSETQRNKGNFPGRFSGRQFSNSRSEMNVSTLELGDSALYLCASRVTGNNEQYFGPGTRLTVT.

The chain combines TRBV2 with TRBJ2-1; perhaps TRBD1 as D (5 bases). CDR3 length: 14 amino acids. Germline V gene data show CDR1 as SNHLY and CDR2 as FYNNEI. Trimming took 4 bases from V and 8 from J, leaving 15 bases between them. The CDR3 DNA reads as TGTGCCAGCAGTGTAGACCTCCAGGGTGATGAGCAGTTCTTC. Amino acids: CASSVDLQGDEQFF.

The chain uses TRBV5-1 and TRBJ2-7; 7 nucleotides line up with TRBD2. V lost 3 bases to trimming and J lost 5 bases; unmatched junction nucleotides: 5. This CDR3 spans 13 amino acids. Germline V gives CDR1 SGHRS, CDR2 YFSETQ. Here the CDR3 DNA reads TGCGCCAGCAGCTCGGAACTAGCGCACGAGCAGTACTTC. Protein product: CASSSELAHEQYF.

The chain has TRBV11-2 and TRBJ2-7, with TRBD2 matching 7 bases. This CDR3 has 14 amino acids. Trimming removed 1 base from V and 3 bases from J; junction bases left unmatched: 3. Per germline, CDR1 SGHAT and CDR2 FQNNGV. The CDR3, as DNA: TGTGCCAGCAGCTTAGTCGGGGGGTACTACGAGCAGTACTTC. Translating it yields CASSLVGGYYEQYF. The full variable domain, its missing parts supplied by reference TRBV11-2 and TRBJ2-7, is EAGVAQSPRYKIIEKRQSVAFWCNPISGHATLYWYQQILGQGPKLLIQFQNNGVVDDSQLPKDRFSAERLKGVDSTLKIQPAKLEDSAVYLCASSLVGGYYEQYFGPGTRLTVT.